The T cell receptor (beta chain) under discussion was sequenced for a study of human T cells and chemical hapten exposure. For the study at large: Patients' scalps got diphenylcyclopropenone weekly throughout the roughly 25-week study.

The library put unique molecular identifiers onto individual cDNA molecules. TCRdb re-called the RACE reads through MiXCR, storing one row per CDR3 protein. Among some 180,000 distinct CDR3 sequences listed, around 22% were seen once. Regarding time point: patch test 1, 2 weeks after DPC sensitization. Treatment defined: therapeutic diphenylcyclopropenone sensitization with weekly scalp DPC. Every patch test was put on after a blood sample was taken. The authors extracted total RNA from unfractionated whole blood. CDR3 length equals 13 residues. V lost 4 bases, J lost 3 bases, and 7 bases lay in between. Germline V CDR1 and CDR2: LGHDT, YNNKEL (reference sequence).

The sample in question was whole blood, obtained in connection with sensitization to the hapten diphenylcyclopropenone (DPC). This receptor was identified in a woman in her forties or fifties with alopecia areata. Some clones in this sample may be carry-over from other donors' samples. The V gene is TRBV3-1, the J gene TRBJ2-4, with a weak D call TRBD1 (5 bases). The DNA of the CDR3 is TGTGCCAGCAGCCTCCAGGGCAAAAACATTCAGTACTTC. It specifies CASSLQGKNIQYF.